A selection of T cell receptor beta chains follows, all from one sample in a study of shared clonotypes between healthy human individuals. The method was immunoSEQ multiplex PCR; TCRdb's version includes in-frame clones alone and lacks a portion of them. Of 2 million to 2.5 million clones listed, over 85% are singletons. The sample comprised naive CD4+ T cells from PBMCs. The source is a man aged 18 to 30 in good health. Some clones in this sample may be carry-over from other donors' samples. Each CDR3 is given with its conserved first and last residue.

>TRBJ2-7|TRBV21-1
CASSKEPISGSPYEQYF
>TRBJ1-2|TRBV5-6
CASSLGGAGGYTF
>TRBJ2-1|TRBV28
CASRLLLSRDAENEQFF
>TRBJ1-1|TRBV18
CASSPPHGANTEAFF
>TRBJ1-1|TRBV7-8
CASSLDHSSGRESYTEAFF
>TRBJ2-7|TRBV10-1
CASSVGKREFDEQYF
>TRBJ1-2|TRBV19
CASSISQSPYGYTF
>TRBJ1-5|TRBV27
CASSLRQGAYQPQHF
>TRBJ2-1|TRBV5-1
CASRTSGRGASYNEQFF
>TRBJ2-7|TRBV28
CASSLGVSRLTSYEQYF
>TRBJ1-2|TRBV6-1
CASSELRSLGNYGYTF
>TRBJ2-1|TRBV4-2
CASSVRDSVGEQFF
>TRBJ2-3|TRBV28
CASSRTSGRRGVTDTQYF
>TRBJ2-1|TRBV5-1
CASSRGERAPYNEQFF
>TRBJ2-7|TRBV11-2
CASSLGRGTRTYEQYF
>TRBJ1-5|TRBV28
CASSLTAGFNQPQHF
>TRBJ2-3|TRBV5-1
CASSETGSSTDTQYF
>TRBJ2-7|TRBV9
CASSVVAGMVGEQYF
>TRBJ2-1|TRBV6-1
CASSYLGLGNNEQFF
>TRBJ2-1|TRBV5-4
CASSTRQGAIYNEQFF
>TRBJ2-5|TRBV18
CASSPRGPRRSTQYF
>TRBJ2-1|TRBV10-2
CASTERPSGYVPRSYNEQFF